These T cell receptor beta chains were read from a single sample in a study of control samples from healthy donors and cancer patients. Using immunoSEQ multiplex PCR, the repertoire was profiled, and TCRdb retains in-frame clones only, with some absent. The table includes around 74,000 clones, 85% to 95% detected once. The specimen was blood. These receptors were taken from a woman aged 60 to 75 in good health. CDR3s include the opening cysteine and the closing phenylalanine or tryptophan. Each record gives: J gene, V gene, clone size, CDR3 protein. Clone sizes are given selectively: once, few, many, or a class where the clone is expanded.

>TRBJ2-7|TRBV5-4|-
CASSFPGYEQYF
>TRBJ2-5|TRBV6-5|-
CASSYGTGGAETQYF
>TRBJ1-5|TRBV6-5|-
CASRLTLNQPQHF
>TRBJ1-1|TRBV3-1/TRBV3-2|-
CASSPRLGRLNTEAFF
>TRBJ2-7|TRBV28|-
CASSPAGTTNYEQYF
>TRBJ1-5|TRBV7-3|once
CASSVNVRGQPQHF
>TRBJ1-5|TRBV3-1/TRBV3-2|-
CASSQGGQTQPQHF
>TRBJ2-1|TRBV18|once
CASSPLAGGLTYNEQFF
>TRBJ1-1|TRBV27|-
CASSGSGRMNTEAFF
>TRBJ2-3|TRBV6-5|-
CASSRGQGIGDTQYF
>TRBJ1-1|TRBV10-3|-
CAISKGGSPTEAFF
>TRBJ1-4|TRBV28|-
CASSLYRAGTGNEKLFF
>TRBJ1-2|TRBV6-1|-
CASREGQGGGYTF
>TRBJ2-1|TRBV7-9|-
CASRPSGSSFEQFF
>TRBJ1-5|TRBV6-5|-
CATLPVQAGQPQHF
>TRBJ1-3|TRBV5-1|-
CASSLGVAGNTIYF
>TRBJ2-4|TRBV2|-
CASSRDLNIQYF